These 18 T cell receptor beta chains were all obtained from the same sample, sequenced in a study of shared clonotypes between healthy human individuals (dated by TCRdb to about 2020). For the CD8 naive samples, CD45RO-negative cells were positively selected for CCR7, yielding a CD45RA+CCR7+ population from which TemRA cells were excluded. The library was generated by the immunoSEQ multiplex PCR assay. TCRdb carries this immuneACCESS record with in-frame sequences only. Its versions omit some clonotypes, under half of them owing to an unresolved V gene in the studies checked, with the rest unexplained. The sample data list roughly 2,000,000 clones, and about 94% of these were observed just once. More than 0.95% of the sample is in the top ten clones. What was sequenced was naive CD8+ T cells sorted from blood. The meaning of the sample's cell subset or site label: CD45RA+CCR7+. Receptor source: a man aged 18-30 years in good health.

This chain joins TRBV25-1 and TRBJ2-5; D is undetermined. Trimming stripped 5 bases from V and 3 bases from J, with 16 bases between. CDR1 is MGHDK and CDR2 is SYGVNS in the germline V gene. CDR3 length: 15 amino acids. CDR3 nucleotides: TGTGCCAGCAGTCCAAGCCTGGGGTCGGAAGAGACCCAGTACTTC. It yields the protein CASSPSLGSEETQYF. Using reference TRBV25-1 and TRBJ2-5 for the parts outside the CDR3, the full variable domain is EADIYQTPRYLVIGTGKKITLECSQTMGHDKMYWYQQDPGMELHLIHYSYGVNSTEKGDLSSESTVSRIRTEHFPLTLESARPSHTSQYLCASSPSLGSEETQYFGPGTRLLVL.

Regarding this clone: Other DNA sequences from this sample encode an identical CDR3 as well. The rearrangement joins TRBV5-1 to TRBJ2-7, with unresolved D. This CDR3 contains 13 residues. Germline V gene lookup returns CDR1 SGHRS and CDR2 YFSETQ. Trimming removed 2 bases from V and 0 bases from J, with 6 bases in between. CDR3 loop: CASSFGISYEQYF. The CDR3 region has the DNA TGCGCCAGCAGCTTTGGTATCTCCTACGAGCAGTACTTC.

CDR3 coding DNA: TGCGCCAGCAGCCAAGAGGTCAGGGCAGGACTGGCAACTAATGAAAAACTGTTTTTT. Protein sequence: CASSQEVRAGLATNEKLFF. V is TRBV4-1 and J is TRBJ1-4; D possibly corresponds to TRBD1 (5 bases). In germline, CDR1 is MGHRA, CDR2 YSYEKL. V was shortened by 0 bases and J by 0 bases, with 17 bases between the two germline ends. The CDR3 contains 19 residues.

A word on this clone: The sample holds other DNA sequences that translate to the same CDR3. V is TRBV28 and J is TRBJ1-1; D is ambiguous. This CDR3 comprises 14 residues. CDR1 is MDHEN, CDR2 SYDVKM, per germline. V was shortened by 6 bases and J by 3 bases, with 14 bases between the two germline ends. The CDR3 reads CASSLVGGDTEAFF. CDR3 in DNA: TGTGCCAGCAGCCTGGTGGGTGGGGACACTGAAGCTTTCTTT.

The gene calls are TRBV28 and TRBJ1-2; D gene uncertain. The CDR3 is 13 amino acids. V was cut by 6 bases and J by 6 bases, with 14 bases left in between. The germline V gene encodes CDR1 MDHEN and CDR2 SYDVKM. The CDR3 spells CASSVGGADGYTF. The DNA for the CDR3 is TGTGCCAGCAGCGTGGGAGGAGCCGATGGCTACACCTTC.

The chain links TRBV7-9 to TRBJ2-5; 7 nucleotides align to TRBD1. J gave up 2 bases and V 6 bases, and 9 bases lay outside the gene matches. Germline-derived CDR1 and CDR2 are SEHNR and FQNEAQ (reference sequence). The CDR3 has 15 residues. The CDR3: CASRSMGTAQETQYF. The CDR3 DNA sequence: TGTGCCAGCAGGTCCATGGGGACAGCTCAAGAGACCCAGTACTTC.

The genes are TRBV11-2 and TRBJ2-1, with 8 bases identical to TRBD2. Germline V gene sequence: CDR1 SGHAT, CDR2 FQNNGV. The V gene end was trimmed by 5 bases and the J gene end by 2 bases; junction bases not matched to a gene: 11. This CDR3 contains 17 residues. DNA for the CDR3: TGTGCCAGCAGCATAGGGATTAGCGGGACCGCCTACAATGAGCAGTTCTTC. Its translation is CASSIGISGTAYNEQFF. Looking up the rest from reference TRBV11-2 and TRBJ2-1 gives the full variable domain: EAGVAQSPRYKIIEKRQSVAFWCNPISGHATLYWYQQILGQGPKLLIQFQNNGVVDDSQLPKDRFSAERLKGVDSTLKIQPAKLEDSAVYLCASSIGISGTAYNEQFFGPGTRLTVL.

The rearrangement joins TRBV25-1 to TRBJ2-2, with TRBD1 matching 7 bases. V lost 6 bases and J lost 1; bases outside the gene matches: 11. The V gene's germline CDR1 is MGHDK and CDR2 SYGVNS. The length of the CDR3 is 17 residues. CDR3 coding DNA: TGTGCCAGCAGCACACCGCGTCGACAGGGGAACACCGGGGAGCTGTTTTTT. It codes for CASSTPRRQGNTGELFF.

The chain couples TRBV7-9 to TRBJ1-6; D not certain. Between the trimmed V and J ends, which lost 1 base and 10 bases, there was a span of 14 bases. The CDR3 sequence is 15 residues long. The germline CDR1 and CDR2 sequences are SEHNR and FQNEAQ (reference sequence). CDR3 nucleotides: TGTGCCAGCAGCTTAGGGTACGGAGCGGGGTCACCCCTCCACTTT. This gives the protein CASSLGYGAGSPLHF.

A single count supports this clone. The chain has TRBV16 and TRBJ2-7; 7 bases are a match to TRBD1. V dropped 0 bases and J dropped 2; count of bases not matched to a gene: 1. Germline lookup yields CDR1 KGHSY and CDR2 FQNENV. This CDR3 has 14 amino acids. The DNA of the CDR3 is TGTGCCAGCAGCCAATCGGGACAGACCTACGAGCAGTACTTC. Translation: CASSQSGQTYEQYF.

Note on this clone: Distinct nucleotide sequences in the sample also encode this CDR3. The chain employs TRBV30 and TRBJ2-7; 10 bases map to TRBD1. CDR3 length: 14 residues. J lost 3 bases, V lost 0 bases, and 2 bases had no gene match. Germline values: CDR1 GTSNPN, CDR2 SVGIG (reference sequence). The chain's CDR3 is CAWSVGQGDYEQYF. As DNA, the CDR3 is TGTGCCTGGAGTGTAGGACAGGGGGACTACGAGCAGTACTTC.

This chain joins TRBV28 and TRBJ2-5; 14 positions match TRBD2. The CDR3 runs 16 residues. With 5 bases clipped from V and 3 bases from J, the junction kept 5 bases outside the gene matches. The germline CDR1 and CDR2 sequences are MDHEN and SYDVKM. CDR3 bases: TGTGCCAGCAGTCCCAGACTAGCGGGGGGGAAAGAGACCCAGTACTTC. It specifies CASSPRLAGGKETQYF.

CDR3 sequence: CASSSTPDRGFGSYNSPLHF. CDR3 bases: TGTGCCAGCAGTTCAACTCCCGACAGGGGGTTCGGCTCCTATAATTCACCCCTCCACTTT. This chain joins TRBV27 and TRBJ1-6; 9 bases line up with TRBD1. Losses at the gene ends were 4 bases for V and 0 bases for J; bases not matched to a gene: 13. CDR1 is MNHEY, CDR2 SMNVEV, per germline (reference sequence). The length of the CDR3 is 20 residues.

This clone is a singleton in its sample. CDR3 nucleotides: TGTGCCAGCAGTGGTGCCTCTGGGAGTTTTCTAAACTCCTACGAGCAGTACTTC. As protein: CASSGASGSFLNSYEQYF. The V call is TRBV2, the J call TRBJ2-7; D might be TRBD2 (5 bases). Trimming removed 4 bases at V and 0 bases at J, with 22 bases between. The germline gives CDR1 SNHLY, CDR2 FYNNEI. The CDR3 spans 18 residues.

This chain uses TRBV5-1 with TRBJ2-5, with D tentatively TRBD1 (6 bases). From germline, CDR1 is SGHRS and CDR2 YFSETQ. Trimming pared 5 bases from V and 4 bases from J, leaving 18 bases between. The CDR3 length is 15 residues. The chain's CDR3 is CASRLLQGPRETQYF. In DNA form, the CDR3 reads TGCGCCAGCAGGTTACTACAGGGCCCGAGAGAGACCCAGTACTTC.

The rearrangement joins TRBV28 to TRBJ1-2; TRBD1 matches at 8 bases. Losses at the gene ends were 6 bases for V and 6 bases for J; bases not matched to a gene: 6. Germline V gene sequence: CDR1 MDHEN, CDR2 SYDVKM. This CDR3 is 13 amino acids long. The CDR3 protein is CASRIQGENGYTF. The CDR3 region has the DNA TGTGCCAGCAGGATACAGGGGGAGAATGGCTACACCTTC.

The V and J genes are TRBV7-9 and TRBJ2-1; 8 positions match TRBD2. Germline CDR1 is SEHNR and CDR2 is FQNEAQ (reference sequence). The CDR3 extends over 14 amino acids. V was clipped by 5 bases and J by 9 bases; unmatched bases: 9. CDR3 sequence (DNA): TGTGCCAGCAGCCCCCGGGAGGGCGTATTTGAGCAGTTCTTC. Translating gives CASSPREGVFEQFF.

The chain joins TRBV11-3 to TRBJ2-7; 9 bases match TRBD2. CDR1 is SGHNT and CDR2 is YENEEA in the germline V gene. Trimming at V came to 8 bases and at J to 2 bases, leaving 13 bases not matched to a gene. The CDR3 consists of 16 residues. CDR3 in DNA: TGTGCCAGCGTTGTTCAGAGCGGGAGGTTCCCCTACGAGCAGTACTTC. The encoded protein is CASVVQSGRFPYEQYF.